This TCR beta chain was documented in a study of graft-versus-host responses after intestinal transplantation. Sequencing was performed with immunoSEQ multiplex PCR; in TCRdb, only in-frame clones are kept and a portion is missing. The sample carries around 100,000 clones, 80% to 95% recorded once. The CDR3 runs to 14 residues. Germline assignment: CDR1 SQVTM and CDR2 ANQGSEA. Trimming took off 5 bases at V and 4 bases at J, with 17 bases between the two ends. Notes on the study in general: The authors found GvH clones in recipient marrow, some appearing first in ileum or blood.

To note about this clone: No antigen is known for it.

Sequencing was performed on unstimulated CD8+ T cells sorted from spleen or lymph node cells, taken before intestinal transplant. The chain combines TRBV29-1 with TRBJ1-2; D is unclear. The clonotype originates from a human donor who received an intestinal transplant. CDR3 sequence reads: CSVSPPRGSYGYTF. The CDR3 coding sequence is TGCAGCGTTTCCCCACCCCGAGGCTCCTATGGCTACACCTTC.